This T cell receptor beta chain was sequenced for a study of cytomegalovirus exposure and HLA in healthy donors. Points on this clone: The antigen is undetermined.

General observations from the study: A highly shared variant cluster was judged a likely technical artifact.

Primers: 60 Vbeta forward and 13 Jbeta reverse. The data were produced by immunoSEQ multiplex PCR, yet TCRdb's version contains in-frame clones alone and is incomplete. This sample's table has about 83,000 clones. Germline V gene sequence: CDR1 SGHDT, CDR2 YYEEEE. Trimming at V came to 3 bases and at J to 1 base, leaving 10 bases not matched to a gene. There are 18 residues in the CDR3. Everyone who donated was a healthy bone marrow donor. This TCR was recovered from a man between 18 and 29 years old in good health and CMV-seropositive. The source material was PBMCs. The rearrangement joins TRBV5-6 to TRBJ2-1, with TRBD2 matching over 10 bases. CDR3 sequence (DNA): TGTGCCAGCAGCTCGGTTGGACTAGCGGCGATTTCCTACAATGAGCAGTTCTTC. Protein sequence: CASSSVGLAAISYNEQFF.